The sequence of this T cell receptor beta chain was determined in a study of read filtering for tumor transcriptome and immune sequencing. This library used approximately 370 ng RNA and molecular barcoded adaptors spanning alpha/delta and beta/gamma chains. TCRdb re-analysed the reads in MiXCR, keeping a single row per CDR3 protein. The sample contains some 120,000 distinct CDR3 sequences, approximately 12% of which appear only once. Losses at the gene ends were 4 bases for V and 1 base for J; bases not matched to a gene: 7. This CDR3 is 15 amino acids long. Germline-derived CDR1 and CDR2 are SGHRS and YFSETQ.

The receptor was isolated from a donor at least 40 years old with multiple myeloma. The genes are TRBV5-1 and TRBJ2-5, with 7 bases aligning to TRBD1. The sequencing sample was made of a population of CD138-negative cells sorted from bone marrow. The CDR3: CASSIGTVSQETQYF. The CDR3 DNA reads TGCGCCAGCAGCATCGGGACAGTGTCCCAAGAGACCCAGTACTTC.